This T cell receptor (beta chain) was identified during a study of human T cells and chemical hapten exposure. Looking at the study overall: Chiefly female patients presented with alopecia areata, totalis or universalis.

TCRdb re-called the RACE reads with MiXCR, one entry per CDR3 protein. The top ten clones hold 11% to 15% of a sample with tens of thousands of distinct CDR3 sequences, about a tenth of them seen once. Trimming pared 4 bases from V and 6 bases from J, leaving 12 bases between. Germline CDR1 and CDR2: SGHRS and YFSETQ. The CDR3 has 13 residues. In this sample, this clonotype turned up many times. Time point here: pre-sensitization, week 0. Specified treatment: therapeutic diphenylcyclopropenone sensitization with weekly scalp DPC. The V call is TRBV5-1, the J call TRBJ2-3; D unresolved. The sequenced sample was whole blood, obtained in connection with sensitization to the hapten diphenylcyclopropenone (DPC). This TCR came from a woman aged 40 to 50 with alopecia areata. Some clones in this sample may be carry-over from other donors' samples. CDR3 DNA: TGCGCCAGCAGCGTAGTAGGTCACGATACGCAGTATTTT. Protein: CASSVVGHDTQYF.